Below, 29 T cell receptor beta chains from the same sample are listed, as sequenced in a study of neoadjuvant anti-PD-1 for oral cavity cancer. The repertoire was sequenced with immunoSEQ multiplex PCR; TCRdb's copy has only in-frame clones and lacks some. The data contain approximately 7,200 clones, 50% to 70% of them singletons. The starting material was tumor tissue, obtained before nivolumab (anti-PD-1) treatment. These receptors were obtained from a person between 40 and 80 years old with oral cavity squamous cell carcinoma.

The rearrangement uses TRBV11-2 and TRBJ1-1; D may be TRBD1 (5 bases). Germline V gene data show CDR1 as SGHAT and CDR2 as FQNNGV. The ends were cut back, 3 bases at V and 13 bases at J, with 15 bases in the middle. This CDR3 has 12 amino acids. Written as DNA, the CDR3 is TGTGCCAGCAGCTTCTCCCGGGACCCTAGTTTCTTT. Translation: CASSFSRDPSFF.

This clone was found a few times. The V call is TRBV6-1, the J call TRBJ1-6; weak D call: TRBD1 (6 bases). The CDR3 runs to 15 residues. Germline V lookup: CDR1 MNHNS, CDR2 SASEGT. Trimming pared 2 bases from V and 8 bases from J, leaving 13 bases between. Written as DNA, the CDR3 is TGTGCCAGCAGTGAAATATCAGGGGCATATTCACCCCTCCACTTT. As protein: CASSEISGAYSPLHF.

The chain combines TRBV30 with TRBJ1-3, with D perhaps matching TRBD1 (5 bases). Trimming pared 0 bases from V and 0 bases from J, leaving 6 bases between. CDR3 size: 14 residues. Per germline, CDR1 GTSNPN and CDR2 SVGIG (reference sequence). CDR3 in DNA: TGTGCCTGGAGTGTAGGGGACTCTGGAAACACCATATATTTT. It codes for CAWSVGDSGNTIYF.

This clone was seen more than once but under ten times. The J gene is TRBJ2-1, the V gene TRBV19, with TRBD1 matching 9 bases. Trimming at V came to 6 bases and at J to 7 bases, leaving 10 bases not matched to a gene. There are 15 residues in the CDR3. Germline-derived CDR1 and CDR2 are LNHDA and SQIVND (reference sequence). The CDR3 here is CASSRPGQGRNEQFF. The DNA of the CDR3 is TGTGCCAGTAGCCGGCCGGGACAGGGACGGAATGAGCAGTTCTTC.

The chain joins TRBV18 to TRBJ2-1; D might be TRBD1 (5 bases). Germline values: CDR1 KGHSH, CDR2 LQKENI. This CDR3 has 13 residues. Between the trimmed V and J ends, which lost 6 bases and 6 bases, there was a span of 12 bases. CDR3 sequence reads: CASSDGQGNEQFF. In DNA form, the CDR3 reads TGTGCCAGCTCTGACGGACAAGGCAATGAGCAGTTCTTC.

The chain combines TRBV6-5 with TRBJ2-7, with D perhaps TRBD2 (6 bases). Germline loops: CDR1 MNHEY, CDR2 SVGAGI. The CDR3 sequence is 15 residues long. Trimming left V 7 bases short and J 3 bases short, with 19 bases between. The CDR3 reads CASIFRGLGGYEQYF. The CDR3 DNA sequence: TGTGCCAGCATCTTCCGGGGACTTGGGGGCTACGAGCAGTACTTC.

V usage is TRBV4-1 and J usage is TRBJ2-5; 12 positions agree with TRBD2. Germline CDR1 reads MGHRA; CDR2 reads YSYEKL. There are 19 residues in the CDR3. Trimming cost V 5 bases and J 1 base; bases outside gene matches: 14. CDR3 nucleotide sequence: TGCGCCAGCAGCTTTCAGACTAGCGGGAGTGGCCTAAGCCAAGAGACCCAGTACTTC. Protein sequence: CASSFQTSGSGLSQETQYF.

The chain links TRBV10-2 to TRBJ1-1; perhaps TRBD1 as D (5 bases). Trimming took 5 bases from V and 6 from J, leaving 19 bases between them. The CDR3 is 15 amino acids. The V gene's germline CDR1 is WSHSY and CDR2 SAAADI. In DNA, the CDR3 is TGCGCCAGCAGTTTGGGCCAGGGTGGAGGCGCTGAAGCTTTCTTT. This sequence encodes CASSLGQGGGAEAFF.

This chain joins TRBV5-1 and TRBJ2-2; 14 bases fit TRBD2. CDR3 length equals 17 residues. Trimming took 1 base from V and 7 from J; bases not matched to a gene: 6. Germline loops: CDR1 SGHRS, CDR2 YFSETQ. In nucleotides, the CDR3 is TGCGCCAGCAGCTTGCTGGGACTAGCGGGAGTGGACGGGGAGCTGTTTTTT. Amino acids: CASSLLGLAGVDGELFF.

The V gene is TRBV27, the J gene TRBJ1-5, with 7 bases matching TRBD1. CDR1 and CDR2 (germline): MNHEY, SMNVEV (reference sequence). This CDR3 contains 15 residues. Unmatched junction bases numbered 6, after V lost 6 bases and J lost 1 base. CDR3 region: CASSWTGSSNQPQHF. DNA for the CDR3: TGTGCCAGCAGCTGGACAGGATCAAGCAATCAGCCCCAGCATTTT.

This chain joins TRBV5-1 and TRBJ2-3; 10 bases align to TRBD2. Germline CDR1 reads SGHRS; CDR2 reads YFSETQ. J gave up 2 bases and V 0 bases, and 9 bases lay outside the gene matches. The CDR3 is 18 amino acids. The CDR3 region has the DNA TGCGCCAGCAGCTTGGAAGCGGGGGGGAACCGATACACAGATACGCAGTATTTT. Protein: CASSLEAGGNRYTDTQYF.

The V gene is TRBV5-1, the J gene TRBJ2-1; no firm D call. Germline values: CDR1 SGHRS, CDR2 YFSETQ. This CDR3 is built from 18 residues. The V and J ends lost 3 bases and 0 bases respectively, with 19 bases between them. The CDR3 loop reads CASSWNPAASPSYNEQFF. The DNA of the CDR3 is TGCGCCAGCAGCTGGAACCCCGCAGCCAGTCCCTCCTACAATGAGCAGTTCTTC. The entire variable domain, with the rest obtained from reference TRBV5-1 and TRBJ2-1, is as follows: KAGVTQTPRYLIKTRGQQVTLSCSPISGHRSVSWYQQTPGQGLQFLFEYFSETQRNKGNFPGRFSGRQFSNSRSEMNVSTLELGDSALYLCASSWNPAASPSYNEQFFGPGTRLTVL.

This clone was seen more than once but under ten times. This sequence joins TRBV7-9 and TRBJ2-5; maybe TRBD2 (5 bases). Per germline, CDR1 SEHNR and CDR2 FQNEAQ (reference sequence). V lost 1 base, J lost 2 bases, and 5 bases lay in between. There are 13 residues in the CDR3. In nucleotides, the CDR3 is TGTGCCAGCAGCTTAGGGGAGCAAGAGACCCAGTACTTC. Translated, it gives CASSLGEQETQYF. Based on the CDR3 plus reference TRBV7-9 and TRBJ2-5, the full variable domain is DTGVSQNPRHKITKRGQNVTFRCDPISEHNRLYWYRQTLGQGPEFLTYFQNEAQLEKSRLLSDRFSAERPKGSFSTLEIQRTEQGDSAMYLCASSLGEQETQYFGPGTRLLVL.

This chain uses TRBV10-3 with TRBJ2-5; no reliable D call. The germline V gene encodes CDR1 ENHRY and CDR2 SYGVKD. This CDR3 spans 12 amino acids. V lost 4 bases to trimming and J lost 3 bases, with 6 bases between them. CDR3 in amino acids: CAISGAKETQYF. The CDR3 coding sequence is TGTGCCATCAGTGGAGCCAAAGAGACCCAGTACTTC.

The genes are TRBV19 and TRBJ2-7; D perhaps matches TRBD1 (7 bases). This CDR3 spans 15 amino acids. V was pared by 6 bases and J by 2 bases, with 17 bases between. The germline V gene has CDR1 LNHDA and CDR2 SQIVND (reference sequence). The CDR3 bases are TGTGCCAGTAGCCAGACAGGGAGGAGTACCTACGAGCAGTACTTC. It codes for CASSQTGRSTYEQYF.

The rearrangement uses TRBV5-5 and TRBJ2-5; TRBD1 or TRBD2 may be the D gene (6 bases each). The length of the CDR3 is 12 residues. The germline gives CDR1 SGHKS, CDR2 YYEKEE (reference sequence). Trimming left V 6 bases short and J 7 bases short, with 13 bases between. CDR3 amino acids: CASTGAGGTQYF. CDR3 DNA sequence: TGTGCCAGCACAGGGGCCGGGGGGACCCAGTACTTC.

V usage is TRBV19 and J usage is TRBJ2-3, with D maybe TRBD2 (6 bases). V was trimmed by 3 bases and J by 1 base, leaving 8 bases between them. Germline loops: CDR1 LNHDA, CDR2 SQIVND (reference sequence). The length of the CDR3 is 14 residues. CDR3 in amino acids: CASSITGGTDTQYF. The CDR3 bases are TGTGCCAGTAGTATCACGGGGGGCACAGATACGCAGTATTTT.

This clone was counted between two and nine times. V is TRBV5-6 and J is TRBJ2-3; D unresolved. The germline V gene has CDR1 SGHDT and CDR2 YYEEEE. This CDR3 is built from 16 residues. V was cut by 0 bases and J by 5 bases, with 16 bases left in between. As DNA, the CDR3 is TGTGCCAGCAGCTTGGCCCCACTAAGGTCTATAGATACGCAGTATTTT. Translating gives CASSLAPLRSIDTQYF.

Notes on this clone: An end of the junction does not agree with germline; a read error may underlie this. V and J are TRBV29-1 and TRBJ1-1; 7 bases are a match to TRBD1. The CDR3 is made up of 14 amino acids. Germline CDR1 is SQVTM and CDR2 is ANQGSEA. The CDR3 DNA follows: TGCAGCGTTAAAGAACAGGGGTCGAACACTGAAGCTTTCTTT. It yields the protein CSVKEQGSNTEAFF.

The chain recombines TRBV27 with TRBJ1-1, with 7 nucleotides matching TRBD1. V was pared by 5 bases and J by 5 bases, with 8 bases of the junction left unmatched. Germline CDR1 and CDR2: MNHEY and SMNVEV (reference sequence). CDR3 size: 14 residues. The CDR3 nucleotides read TGTGCCAGCAGTCCTAGAAGACAGGGAACTGAAGCTTTCTTT. Amino acid sequence: CASSPRRQGTEAFF.

This chain links TRBV5-4 with TRBJ2-1; D possibly corresponds to TRBD2 (7 bases). The CDR3 has 16 residues. Trimming stripped 6 bases from V and 6 bases from J, with 22 bases between. Per the germline V gene, CDR1 is SGHNT and CDR2 is YYREEE (reference sequence). CDR3 residues: CASTLLEGGPSNEQFF. CDR3 nucleotides: TGTGCCAGCACCCTCCTTGAGGGGGGGCCGAGCAATGAGCAGTTCTTC.

The rearrangement links TRBV20-1 to TRBJ2-5; no definite D call. The CDR3 sequence is 11 residues long. V was pared by 1 base and J by 4 bases, with 4 bases between. Germline values: CDR1 DFQATT, CDR2 SNEGSKA (reference sequence). For the CDR3, the DNA is TGCAGTGCTAGAGGGGGAGAGACCCAGTACTTC. As protein: CSARGGETQYF.

The rearrangement joins TRBV5-1 to TRBJ2-2; 8 nucleotides match TRBD2. V lost 4 bases to trimming and J lost 7 bases; unmatched junction nucleotides: 15. Germline V lookup: CDR1 SGHRS, CDR2 YFSETQ. This CDR3 is built from 17 residues. CDR3 bases: TGCGCCAGCAGCCCCCTAACAGGGCAAAGCGGGAGCGGGGAGCTGTTTTTT. It codes for CASSPLTGQSGSGELFF.

This clone was picked up a small number of times. The chain joins TRBV2 to TRBJ1-2; D unresolved. The V end lost 0 bases, the J end lost 7 bases, and 12 bases lay between the germline ends. This CDR3 is 14 amino acids long. Germline V gene data show CDR1 as SNHLY and CDR2 as FYNNEI. The CDR3 DNA is TGTGCCAGCAGTGAAGCGCTTCGGGGTCGTGGCTACACCTTC. It codes for CASSEALRGRGYTF. Together with reference TRBV2 and TRBJ1-2, the CDR3 gives the full variable domain: EPEVTQTPSHQVTQMGQEVILRCVPISNHLYFYWYRQILGQKVEFLVSFYNNEISEKSEIFDDQFSVERPDGSNFTLKIRSTKLEDSAMYFCASSEALRGRGYTFGSGTRLTVV.

The chain combines TRBV7-2 with TRBJ2-1, with 10 bases fitting TRBD2. The V segment lost 5 bases and the J segment 4 bases; nucleotides outside the gene matches: 5. This CDR3 spans 15 amino acids. Per germline, CDR1 SGHTA and CDR2 FQGNSA. This CDR3 reads CASSPGTSAYNEQFF. The CDR3 DNA follows: TGTGCCAGCAGCCCAGGGACTAGCGCTTACAATGAGCAGTTCTTC. Supplemented by reference TRBV7-2 and TRBJ2-1, the full variable domain reads GAGVSQSPSNKVTEKGKDVELRCDPISGHTALYWYRQSLGQGLEFLIYFQGNSAPDKSGLPSDRFSAERTGGSVSTLTIQRTQQEDSAVYLCASSPGTSAYNEQFFGPGTRLTVL.

This clone was seen only a few times. J is TRBJ1-5 and V is TRBV19; 9 bases agree with TRBD1. This CDR3 is built from 18 residues. Per the germline V gene, CDR1 is LNHDA and CDR2 is SQIVND (reference sequence). The J segment lost 6 bases and the V segment lost 1 base, leaving 13 bases of the junction unmatched. CDR3 protein: CASSIVHPWGQGGQPQHF. The CDR3 coding sequence is TGTGCCAGTAGTATAGTCCACCCGTGGGGACAGGGAGGTCAGCCCCAGCATTTT.

This clone was found a few times. The chain has TRBV6-5 and TRBJ2-2; D gene unclear. CDR1 is MNHEY and CDR2 is SVGAGI in the germline V gene. The V and J ends lost 4 bases and 5 bases respectively, with 8 bases between them. The CDR3 is 13 residues long. Here the CDR3 reads CASSSLGTGELFF. The DNA of the CDR3 is TGTGCCAGCAGTTCATTAGGGACCGGGGAGCTGTTTTTT.

The rearrangement uses TRBV5-1 and TRBJ2-1; 11 bases are shared with TRBD2. Germline V gene sequence: CDR1 SGHRS, CDR2 YFSETQ. Trimming cost V 2 bases and J 5 bases; bases outside gene matches: 3. The length of the CDR3 is 15 residues. CDR3 in amino acids: CASSFLAGGHNEQFF. The CDR3 DNA sequence: TGCGCCAGCAGCTTCCTAGCGGGAGGTCACAATGAGCAGTTCTTC.

V gene TRBV6-5 combines with J gene TRBJ2-1, with TRBD1 identical over 9 bases. CDR3 length: 15 amino acids. V dropped 5 bases and J dropped 7; count of bases not matched to a gene: 9. Germline assignment: CDR1 MNHEY and CDR2 SVGAGI. For the CDR3, the DNA is TGTGCCAGCAGTCCTATCCAGACAGGGGGAAATGAGCAGTTCTTC. Amino acid sequence: CASSPIQTGGNEQFF.